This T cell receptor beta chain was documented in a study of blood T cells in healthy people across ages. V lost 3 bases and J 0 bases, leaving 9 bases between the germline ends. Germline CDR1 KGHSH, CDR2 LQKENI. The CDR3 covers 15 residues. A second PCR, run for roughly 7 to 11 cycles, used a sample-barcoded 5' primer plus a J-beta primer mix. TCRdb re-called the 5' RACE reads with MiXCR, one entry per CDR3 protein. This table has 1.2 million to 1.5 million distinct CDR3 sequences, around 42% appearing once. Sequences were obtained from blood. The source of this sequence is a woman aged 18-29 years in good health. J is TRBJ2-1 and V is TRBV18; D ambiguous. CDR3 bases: TGTGCCAGCTCACCCCAGTTCAGCTCCTACAATGAGCAGTTCTTC. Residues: CASSPQFSSYNEQFF.